The 2 T cell receptor beta chains listed next were all sequenced from one sample in a study of response to subunit inactivated influenza vaccine. Each CDR3 protein gets one entry after TCRdb re-called the RT-PCR reads with MiXCR. There are under 500,000 distinct CDR3 sequences in the sample; approximately 11% occur only once, and approximately 12% lies in the top ten. Sequenced material: PBMCs from blood, taken about 40 days after vaccination. The receptors shown here come from a man aged 45-60 years who received an inactivated influenza vaccine.

There are a few counts of this clonotype. The J gene is TRBJ1-2, the V gene TRBV6-6; 8 nucleotides line up with TRBD1. Germline CDR1 MNHNY, CDR2 SVGAGI (reference sequence). After removal of 7 bases from V and 7 bases from J, the junction contained 5 bases not matched to a gene. This CDR3 is 12 amino acids long. The CDR3 loop is CASTRTGIGYTF. CDR3 nucleotide sequence: TGTGCCAGCACCCGGACAGGGATTGGCTACACCTTC.

This clonotype showed up just a few times. The chain recombines TRBV12-3 or TRBV12-4 with TRBJ1-4; D is uncertain. There are 12 residues in the CDR3. V lost 5 bases to trimming and J lost 10 bases, with 11 bases between them. The CDR3 bases are TGTGCCAGCAGTCGACCTATGGGAAAACTGTTTTTT. Translated, it gives CASSRPMGKLFF.